A single sample gave rise to the 13 T cell receptor beta chains below, sequenced in a study of blood T cell repertoires in COVID-19. Some clones are missing from TCRdb's copy, which holds only in-frame ones; the method was immunoSEQ multiplex PCR. The sample consists of a few hundred thousand clones, 70% to 90% of them appearing once. Sequences were obtained from PBMCs or T cells enriched from blood (not recorded which). Every receptor here comes from a woman in her fifties or sixties who had recovered from COVID-19.

The V gene is TRBV19, the J gene TRBJ1-1; D unresolved. Germline lookup yields CDR1 LNHDA and CDR2 SQIVND (reference sequence). There are 14 residues in the CDR3. V was trimmed by 1 base and J by 5 bases, leaving 11 bases between them. The CDR3 loop reads CASSIGSGWTEAFF. In nucleotides, the CDR3 is TGTGCCAGTAGTATAGGCAGCGGGTGGACTGAAGCTTTCTTT.

The rearrangement uses TRBV2 and TRBJ2-2; D is unresolved. Germline-derived CDR1 and CDR2 are SNHLY and FYNNEI. CDR3 length: 16 residues. The V and J ends lost 3 bases and 0 bases respectively, with 11 bases between them. The CDR3 coding sequence is TGTGCCAGCAGTGACCCTCGCGGTCCGAACACCGGGGAGCTGTTTTTT. This codes for CASSDPRGPNTGELFF.

This clone is a singleton in its sample. The rearrangement joins TRBV4-1 to TRBJ2-7, with D possibly TRBD2 on 6 matching bases. CDR1 and CDR2 from the germline V gene are MGHRA and YSYEKL. This CDR3 is built from 15 residues. Trimming cost V 1 base and J 6 bases, with 16 bases left between them. The CDR3 DNA reads TGCGCCAGCAGCCAAGTCCCGGGACTTAGAGGCGAGCAGTACTTC. Encoded protein: CASSQVPGLRGEQYF.

This clone was seen a single time. This chain connects TRBV15 to TRBJ1-2; D remains unclear. The CDR3 covers 15 residues. V dropped 6 bases and J dropped 3 bases, with 17 bases sitting between them. CDR1 and CDR2 (germline): LNHNV, YYDKDF (reference sequence). This CDR3 is CATSPNDQAYYGYTF. DNA of the CDR3: TGTGCCACCAGTCCTAACGATCAGGCGTACTATGGCTACACCTTC.

V gene TRBV5-1 combines with J gene TRBJ1-2; D is undetermined. This CDR3 contains 14 residues. Trimming removed 5 bases from V and 4 bases from J, with 15 bases in between. The germline CDR1 and CDR2 sequences are SGHRS and YFSETQ. The CDR3 sequence: CASRPTSGSYGYTF. DNA of the CDR3: TGCGCCAGCAGGCCCACTAGTGGGAGCTATGGCTACACCTTC.

The chain has TRBV28 and TRBJ2-7, with TRBD1 as a possible D gene (6 bases). The CDR3 runs to 14 residues. Germline V CDR1 and CDR2: MDHEN, SYDVKM. V lost 2 bases and J 3 bases, leaving 11 bases between the germline ends. The CDR3 spells CASSLTAGVYEQYF. CDR3 DNA: TGTGCCAGCAGTTTAACGGCAGGGGTCTACGAGCAGTACTTC.

The V and J genes are TRBV4-1 and TRBJ1-2, with D perhaps matching TRBD1 (5 bases). CDR1 is MGHRA, CDR2 YSYEKL, per germline. Trimming took 1 base from V and 4 from J, leaving 10 bases between them. The CDR3 consists of 14 residues. CDR3 nucleotide sequence: TGCGCCAGCAGCCAAGCAGGGCTATCCTATGGCTACACCTTC. This encodes CASSQAGLSYGYTF.

The table lists this clone with a few counts. The rearrangement links TRBV12-5 to TRBJ1-2, with D possibly being TRBD1 (5 bases). V was trimmed by 7 bases and J by 7 bases, leaving 19 bases between them. The CDR3 loop spans 14 amino acids. Per the germline V gene, CDR1 is LGHNT and CDR2 is FRNRAP. In DNA, the CDR3 is TGTGCTAGTGTTGTTGACAGCTCTAGAGGTGGCTACACCTTC. Translating gives CASVVDSSRGGYTF.

V gene TRBV2 combines with J gene TRBJ1-2, with 11 bases identical to TRBD1. The CDR3 contains 14 residues. V shed 4 bases and J 4 bases; nucleotides not matched to a gene: 2. The germline CDR1 and CDR2 sequences are SNHLY and FYNNEI. The CDR3 reads CASSAGQGAYGYTF. CDR3 nucleotides: TGTGCCAGCAGTGCCGGACAGGGGGCCTATGGCTACACCTTC.

The chain is built from TRBV28 and TRBJ1-2; TRBD1 matches at 11 bases. The length of the CDR3 is 16 residues. The trim removed 2 bases at V and 7 bases at J, leaving 9 bases unmatched. Germline V gene sequence: CDR1 MDHEN, CDR2 SYDVKM. The CDR3 reads CASSLLYGQGAFGYTF. The CDR3 region has the DNA TGTGCCAGCAGTTTACTTTATGGACAGGGGGCGTTTGGCTACACCTTC.

This chain connects TRBV5-5 to TRBJ2-3; the match to TRBD2 covers 9 bases. The trim removed 1 base at V and 6 bases at J, leaving 6 bases unmatched. Germline assignment: CDR1 SGHKS and CDR2 YYEKEE (reference sequence). This CDR3 is built from 15 residues. The CDR3 loop reads CASSLIAGDFDTQYF. The CDR3 DNA is TGTGCCAGCAGCTTGATAGCGGGAGACTTCGATACGCAGTATTTT.

The chain couples TRBV3-1 (or the pseudogene TRBV3-2) to TRBJ2-1; 8 bases match TRBD2. Germline CDR1 is LGHDT and CDR2 is YNNKEL (reference sequence). The CDR3 length is 16 residues. J lost 0 bases, V lost 1 base, and 2 bases had no gene match. The CDR3 sequence is CASSQGSGSSYNEQFF. The CDR3 nucleotides read TGTGCCAGCAGCCAAGGAAGCGGGAGCTCCTACAATGAGCAGTTCTTC.

The chain uses TRBV11-1 and TRBJ2-1; TRBD1 agrees at 12 bases. The V and J ends lost 3 bases and 10 bases, in that order; junction bases with no gene match: 4. The CDR3 contains 14 residues. Germline-derived CDR1 and CDR2 are SGHAT and FQDESV (reference sequence). The DNA for the CDR3 is TGTGCCAGCAGCTTGGGACAGGGGGCATGGGAGCAGTTCTTC. Amino acid sequence: CASSLGQGAWEQFF.